This TCR beta chain comes out of a study of blood T cell repertoires in COVID-19. Overall study: Specimens from acute and convalescent COVID-19 originated in the United States, Italy and Spain. Nucleic acid was either cDNA or gDNA, and it came from T cells, B-cell-depleted T cells, or PBMCs.

In the original workflow: Quantification of nucleated cells was approximated via reference gene primer amplification. Data came from immunoSEQ multiplex PCR; TCRdb stores just in-frame clones and leaves some out. V and J calls and clone size come straight from that table; D and trimming were deduced from the DNA. The sample lists about 88,000 clones; 90% were seen once. Germline trimming cut 6 bases from V and 7 bases from J; bases unmatched to any gene: 6. The CDR3 is 12 residues long. Germline V lookup: CDR1 SGHDN, CDR2 FVKESK. Remarks on this clone: Within the sample, other DNA sequences also encode this same CDR3.

The receptor's source is a man aged 55 to 70 with acute or convalescent COVID-19. This chain uses TRBV14 with TRBJ2-7; 7 nucleotides align to TRBD1. The sample was peripheral blood. CDR3 protein: CASSRGRGEQYF. CDR3 coding DNA: TGTGCCAGCAGTAGGGGGCGAGGTGAGCAGTACTTC.